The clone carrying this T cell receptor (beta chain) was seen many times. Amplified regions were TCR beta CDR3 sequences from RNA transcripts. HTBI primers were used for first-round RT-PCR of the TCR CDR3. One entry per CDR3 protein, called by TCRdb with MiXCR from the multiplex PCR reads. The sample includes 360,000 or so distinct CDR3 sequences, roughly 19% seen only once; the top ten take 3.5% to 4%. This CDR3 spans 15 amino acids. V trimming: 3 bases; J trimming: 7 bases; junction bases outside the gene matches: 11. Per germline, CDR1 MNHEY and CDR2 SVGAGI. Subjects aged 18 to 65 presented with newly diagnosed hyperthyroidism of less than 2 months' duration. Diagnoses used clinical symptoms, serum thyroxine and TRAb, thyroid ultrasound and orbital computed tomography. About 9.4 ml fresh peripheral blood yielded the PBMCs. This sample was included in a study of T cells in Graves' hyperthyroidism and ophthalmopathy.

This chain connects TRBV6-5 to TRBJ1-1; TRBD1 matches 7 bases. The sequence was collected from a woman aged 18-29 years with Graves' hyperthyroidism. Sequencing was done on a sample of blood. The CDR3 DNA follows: TGTGCCAGCAGTTATGAGGGGGCGGGGGTCCGTGAAGCTTTCTTT. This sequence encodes CASSYEGAGVREAFF.